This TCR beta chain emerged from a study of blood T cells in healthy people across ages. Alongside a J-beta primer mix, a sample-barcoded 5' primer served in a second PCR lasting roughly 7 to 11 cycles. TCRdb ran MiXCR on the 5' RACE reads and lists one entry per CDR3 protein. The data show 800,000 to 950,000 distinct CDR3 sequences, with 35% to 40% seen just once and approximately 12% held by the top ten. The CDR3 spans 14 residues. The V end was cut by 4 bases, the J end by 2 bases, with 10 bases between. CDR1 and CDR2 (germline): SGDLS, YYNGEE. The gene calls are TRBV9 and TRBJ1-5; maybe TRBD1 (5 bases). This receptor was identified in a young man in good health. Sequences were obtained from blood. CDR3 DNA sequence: TGTGCCAGCAGCCCAGGGATGGGCAATCAGCCCCAGCATTTT. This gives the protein CASSPGMGNQPQHF. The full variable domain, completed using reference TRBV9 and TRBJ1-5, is DSGVTQTPKHLITATGQRVTLRCSPRSGDLSVYWYQQSLDQGLQFLIQYYNGEERAKGNILERFSAQQFPDLHSELNLSSLELGDSALYFCASSPGMGNQPQHFGDGTRLSIL.